The source of this T cell receptor beta chain is a study of blood T cell repertoires in COVID-19. Whole-study context: Samples taken during acute and convalescent COVID-19 were collected in the United States, Italy and Spain. The cDNA or gDNA used as material had been derived from T cells, B-cell-depleted T cells, or PBMCs.

Authors' processing steps: Amplification from reference gene primers served as the basis for estimated nucleated cell counts. Using immunoSEQ multiplex PCR, the repertoire was profiled, and TCRdb retains in-frame clones only, with some absent. From that table come the V and J calls and clone size; the DNA was used to work out D and trimming. The sample records 80,000 or so clones, approximately 80% being singletons. The length of the CDR3 is 17 residues. The germline V and J ends were trimmed by 0 bases and 1 base, with 13 bases remaining between them. Germline V gene sequence: CDR1 MNHEY, CDR2 SMNVEV (reference sequence).

The chain carries TRBV27 and TRBJ1-5; maybe TRBD1 (6 bases). The sequence came from a woman between 65 and 79 years old with acute or convalescent COVID-19. Sequencing input: peripheral blood. CDR3 sequence: CASSLSYGGQSNQPQHF. The DNA for the CDR3 is TGTGCCAGCAGTTTATCTTACGGGGGGCAAAGCAATCAGCCCCAGCATTTT.